This T cell receptor beta chain appears in the sequencing data of a study of T cells after yellow fever vaccination. A process of 5'RACE template switching, which added a universal primer site and UMIs, was used to make TCR cDNA. TCRdb ran MiXCR on the 5' RACE reads and lists one entry per CDR3 protein. The table has 50,000 to 60,000 distinct CDR3 sequences, approximately 5.5% seen once. V gave up 3 bases and J gave up 5 bases, with 11 bases separating them. The germline V gene has CDR1 MGHRA and CDR2 YSYEKL. The CDR3 sequence is 14 residues long. Whole-study results and caveats: Reappearance after the booster was observed for most primary-vaccination clones (about 97% CD4, roughly 90% CD8). A weaker secondary response peaked on day 5, the primary on day 15. The appearance of a small share of clonotypes in both CD4 and CD8 compartments was observed.

Sequenced here: PBMCs, either bulk or a sorted T-cell subset (CD4+, CD8+, memory, or dextramer-sorted; not recorded which), sampled on the day of the yellow fever booster vaccination. This TCR was sampled from a man between 18 and 29 years old who received the YFV17D yellow fever vaccine. The gene calls are TRBV4-1 and TRBJ1-5; maybe TRBD1 (6 bases). CDR3 DNA: TGCGCCAGCAGCCAGGTACAGGGAGATCAGCCCCAGCATTTT. Translating gives CASSQVQGDQPQHF.